The rows below give T cell receptor beta chains drawn from one sample of a study of T cell changes during pregnancy in multiple sclerosis. Only in-frame clones appear in the TCRdb table, and some are missing; sequencing was by immunoSEQ multiplex PCR. This table has roughly 29,000 clones, about 89% appearing once. The sample consisted of CD4+ T cells from peripheral blood mononuclear cells, taken in the first trimester of pregnancy. Receptors were obtained from a female donor in good health, enrolled as a control in a pregnancy study. Both conserved end residues are part of each CDR3. D genes are given only for firm matches. Some rows have no size entry. The others give once, few or many, or a class for an expanded clone.

V gene	D gene	clone size	J gene	CDR3 DNA	CDR3 protein
TRBV5-8	-	-	TRBJ2-7	TGTGCCAGCAGCTTGCGGCAGGGTGGCGAGCAGTACTTC	CASSLRQGGEQYF
TRBV4-3	TRBD2	-	TRBJ2-3	TGCGCCAGCAGCCAAGAGGTCCAGCGGGAGGCCTCAGATACGCAGTATTTT	CASSQEVQREASDTQYF
TRBV11-3	TRBD1	once	TRBJ1-2	TGTGCCAGCAGCCACGGACAGGGTCGAGGCTACACCTTC	CASSHGQGRGYTF
TRBV4-1	-	-	TRBJ2-2	TGCGCCAGCAGCCAAGAAGGCAGGACCGGGGAGCTGTTTTTT	CASSQEGRTGELFF
TRBV7-6	TRBD2	-	TRBJ2-1	TGTGCCAGCAGCCCATGGCGGGGGGCAAATGTGGCCGATGAGCAGTTCTTC	CASSPWRGANVADEQFF
TRBV15	-	-	TRBJ1-1	TGTGCCACCAGCAGAGATGGGGGGGGCAGGGACACTGAAGCTTTCTTT	CATSRDGGGRDTEAFF
TRBV10-2	TRBD1	-	TRBJ1-2	TGCGCCAGCAGCGGAGGGGTGGACAGGGGGCTGTGGTATGGCTACACCTTC	CASSGGVDRGLWYGYTF
TRBV9	-	-	TRBJ1-6	TGTGCCAGCAGCGTCCTCTCCCCGGACAGCAATTCACCCCTCCACTTT	CASSVLSPDSNSPLHF
TRBV13	TRBD1	-	TRBJ1-2	TGTGCCAGCAGCTTAGGCGTAACAGGGGGCACCCCTACTAACTATGGCTACACCTTC	CASSLGVTGGTPTNYGYTF
TRBV6-5	-	-	TRBJ2-5	TGTGCCAGCGCAAGGGGGGGGGAGACCCAGTACTTC	CASARGGETQYF
TRBV4-2	TRBD1	-	TRBJ1-6	TGTGCCAGCAGCCAAGAAACAGGGGCGGGTTCACCCCTCCACTTT	CASSQETGAGSPLHF
TRBV28	TRBD2	-	TRBJ2-3	TGTGCCAGCAGTTTACCTAGCGGGAGAACAGATACGCAGTATTTT	CASSLPSGRTDTQYF
TRBV6-4	TRBD2	-	TRBJ2-1	TGTGCCAGCAGTAGACTAGCGGGAGGTCGTGAGCAGTTCTTC	CASSRLAGGREQFF
TRBV6-5	-	-	TRBJ1-4	TGTGCCAGCAGTTACTCGATTCGGGGGGCGGATGAAAAACTGTTTTTT	CASSYSIRGADEKLFF
TRBV11-2	-	-	TRBJ1-2	TGTGCCAGCACCCTAGCCGGATTGGGGGGTGGAAGCTATGGCTACACCTTC	CASTLAGLGGGSYGYTF
TRBV4-1	TRBD2	-	TRBJ2-1	TGCGCCAGCAGCCCTCCGGGACTAGCGGGGGGGGAGCAGTTCTTC	CASSPPGLAGGEQFF
TRBV7-7	TRBD1	once	TRBJ1-1	TGTGCCAGCAGCCACGACAGGGCCGAAAACACTGAAGCTTTCTTT	CASSHDRAENTEAFF
TRBV28	-	-	TRBJ1-2	TGTGCCAGCAGCGGGGGGCAGGATGGCTACACCTTC	CASSGGQDGYTF
TRBV19	TRBD2	-	TRBJ2-1	TGTGCCAGTAGCCCCAAGGGACTAGTAGGCGATGAGCAGTTCTTC	CASSPKGLVGDEQFF
TRBV27	-	-	TRBJ2-7	TGTGCCAGCAGCCCATTTCCCACTGCTACCTACGAGCAGTACTTC	CASSPFPTATYEQYF
TRBV5-5	-	-	TRBJ2-1	TGTGCCAGCAGCTCGGCTCGGACAGTCTACAATGAGCAGTTCTTC	CASSSARTVYNEQFF
TRBV5-1	TRBD1	-	TRBJ1-6	TGCGCCAGCAAGTTAATGCAGGGGGCAAATTCACCCCTCCACTTT	CASKLMQGANSPLHF
TRBV11-3	-	-	TRBJ2-2	TGTGCCAGCAGCTTAACTCTATCGGGGGAGCTGTTTTTT	CASSLTLSGELFF
TRBV19	TRBD2	-	TRBJ2-2	TGTGCCAGTAGTATCCAGACTAGCGGGAGGACCGGGGAGCTGTTTTTT	CASSIQTSGRTGELFF
TRBV4-2	TRBD2	-	TRBJ2-3	TGTGCCAGCAGCCTCGGACTAGCGGGGGGGCAAACAGATACGCAGTATTTT	CASSLGLAGGQTDTQYF
TRBV27	TRBD2	once	TRBJ2-1	TGTGCCAGCAGTTTCGAGCGGGAGCTTGCCAATGAGCAGTTCTTC	CASSFERELANEQFF
TRBV6-1	-	-	TRBJ1-1	TGTGCCAGCACCGGCCGGGGTCTGGCTTTCTTT	CASTGRGLAFF
TRBV7-8	-	once	TRBJ1-4	TGTGCCAGCAGCTCCTGGGCGCAAAAACTGTTTTTT	CASSSWAQKLFF
TRBV28	TRBD1	-	TRBJ2-7	TGTGCCAGCAGTTTTACACTATGGGGACAGAACTACGAGCAGTACTTC	CASSFTLWGQNYEQYF
TRBV7-8	-	-	TRBJ2-7	TGTGCCAGCAGCACAGAGGGCTACGAGCAGTACTTC	CASSTEGYEQYF
TRBV21-1	-	-	TRBJ2-7	TGTGCCACCGGACTGGACAGGGGGAACGAGCAGTACTTC	CATGLDRGNEQYF
TRBV27	TRBD1	-	TRBJ1-1	TGTGCCAGCAGTCCGTCGACAGGGTCGAACACTGAAGCTTTCTTT	CASSPSTGSNTEAFF
TRBV6-5	-	-	TRBJ1-1	TGTGCCAGCAGACAGGGCCAGAACACTGAAGCTTTCTTT	CASRQGQNTEAFF
TRBV29-1	-	-	TRBJ2-3	TGCAGCGCCCGCCGGGGAATTGGCACAGATACGCAGTATTTT	CSARRGIGTDTQYF
TRBV6-1	-	-	TRBJ1-1	TGTGCCAGCAGCGACGGAGGGACGGAAGCTGAAGCTTTCTTT	CASSDGGTEAEAFF
TRBV2	-	-	TRBJ2-7	TGTGCCAGCAGTGAAGCGCGGTATCGAGACGAGCAGTACTTC	CASSEARYRDEQYF
TRBV9	TRBD1	-	TRBJ2-3	TGTGCCAGCAGCGCCAGACAGGGATTCACAGATACGCAGTATTTT	CASSARQGFTDTQYF
TRBV5-8	TRBD1	-	TRBJ2-3	TGTGCCAGCAGCTTGTGGCAGGGGGCTACAGATACGCAGTATTTT	CASSLWQGATDTQYF
TRBV5-1	TRBD2	-	TRBJ2-5	TGCGCCAGCAAGGGTAGCGGGGGCCCCAGGACCCAGTACTTC	CASKGSGGPRTQYF
TRBV6-1	TRBD1	once	TRBJ2-5	TGTGCCAGCAGTGAAGCCGGGACAGTAGAGACCCAGTACTTC	CASSEAGTVETQYF
TRBV28	-	-	TRBJ1-2	TGTGCCAGCAGTGCGCGCTTCTATGGCTACACCTTC	CASSARFYGYTF
TRBV4-2	TRBD2	-	TRBJ2-7	TGTGCCAGCAGCCAAGCTAGCGGGAGCGATTACGAGCAGTACTTC	CASSQASGSDYEQYF
TRBV6-4	TRBD2	few	TRBJ2-3	TGTGCCAGCAGTGAGGGACTAGCCACAGATACGCAGTATTTT	CASSEGLATDTQYF
TRBV6-5	TRBD1	-	TRBJ2-5	TGTGCCAGCAACGAAATGACAGGGCCCCCGGAGACCCAGTACTTC	CASNEMTGPPETQYF
TRBV7-2	TRBD1	once	TRBJ1-1	TGTGCCAGCAGTAAAGACAGGGCGAACACTGAAGCTTTCTTT	CASSKDRANTEAFF
TRBV15	-	-	TRBJ2-5	TGTGCCACCCAAGCAGACAGGAGCCTTTTCGAGACCCAGTACTTC	CATQADRSLFETQYF